This TCR beta chain comes out of a study of blood T cell repertoires in COVID-19. Across the whole study: Samples taken during acute and convalescent COVID-19 were collected in the United States, Italy and Spain. The cDNA or gDNA used as material had been derived from T cells, B-cell-depleted T cells, or PBMCs.

Only in-frame clones appear in the TCRdb table, and some are missing; sequencing was by immunoSEQ multiplex PCR. The top ten hold about 10% of the sample, which has about 210,000 clones, 84% seen once. Seattle researchers signed up patients amid active infection and tracked them longitudinally. Unmatched junction bases numbered 3, after V lost 5 bases and J lost 1 base. Per germline, CDR1 SGHNT and CDR2 YENEEA. This CDR3 contains 14 residues. The gene calls are TRBV11-3 and TRBJ2-3; TRBD1 agrees at 7 bases. Sequencing input: peripheral blood. The TCR originated in a woman over 75 with COVID-19, enrolled during active disease. This CDR3 is CASSPQGGTDTQYF. CDR3 DNA sequence: TGTGCCAGCAGCCCCCAGGGGGGCACAGATACGCAGTATTTT.